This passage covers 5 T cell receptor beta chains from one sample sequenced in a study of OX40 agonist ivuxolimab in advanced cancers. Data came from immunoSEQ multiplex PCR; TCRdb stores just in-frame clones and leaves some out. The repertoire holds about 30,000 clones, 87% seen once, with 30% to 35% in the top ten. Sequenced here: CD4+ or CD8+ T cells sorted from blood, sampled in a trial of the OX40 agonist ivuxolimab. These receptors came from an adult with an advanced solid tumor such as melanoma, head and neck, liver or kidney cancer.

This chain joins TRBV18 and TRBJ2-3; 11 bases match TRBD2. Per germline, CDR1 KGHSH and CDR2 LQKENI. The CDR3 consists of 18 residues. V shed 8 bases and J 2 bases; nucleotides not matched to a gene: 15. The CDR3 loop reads CASQTGTSGPLNTDTQYF. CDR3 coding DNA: TGTGCCAGCCAGACCGGGACTAGCGGACCTCTCAACACAGATACGCAGTATTTT.

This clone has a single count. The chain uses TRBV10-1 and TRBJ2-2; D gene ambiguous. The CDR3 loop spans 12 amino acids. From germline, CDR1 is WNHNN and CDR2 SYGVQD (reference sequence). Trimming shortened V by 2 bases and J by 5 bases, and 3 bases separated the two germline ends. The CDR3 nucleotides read TGCGCCAGCAGTGAGGGTACCGGGGAGCTGTTTTTT. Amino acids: CASSEGTGELFF.

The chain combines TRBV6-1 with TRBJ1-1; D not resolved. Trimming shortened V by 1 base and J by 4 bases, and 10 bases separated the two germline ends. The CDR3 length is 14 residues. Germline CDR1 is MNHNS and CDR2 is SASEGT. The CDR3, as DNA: TGTGCCAGCAGTGAAGGGGGAACAGTCACTGAAGCTTTCTTT. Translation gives CASSEGGTVTEAFF.

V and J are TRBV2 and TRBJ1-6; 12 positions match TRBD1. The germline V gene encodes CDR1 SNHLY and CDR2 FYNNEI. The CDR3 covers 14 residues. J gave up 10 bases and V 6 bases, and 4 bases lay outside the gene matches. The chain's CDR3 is CASRAGTGGSPLHF. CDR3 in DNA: TGTGCCAGCAGAGCCGGGACAGGGGGCTCACCCCTCCACTTT.

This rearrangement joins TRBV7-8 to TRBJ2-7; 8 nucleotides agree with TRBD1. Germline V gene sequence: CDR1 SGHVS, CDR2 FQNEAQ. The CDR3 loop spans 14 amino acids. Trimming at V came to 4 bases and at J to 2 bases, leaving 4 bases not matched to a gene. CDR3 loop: CASSSRQGTYEQYF. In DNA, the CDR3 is TGTGCCAGCAGCTCCCGACAGGGGACCTACGAGCAGTACTTC.